These 5 T cell receptor beta chains originate from one sample sequenced in a study of blood T cell repertoires in COVID-19. Only in-frame clones appear in the TCRdb table, and some are missing; sequencing was by immunoSEQ multiplex PCR. The sample gives under 200,000 clones, 83% of which show up once; around 2.1% is in the top ten. The sequencing input was peripheral blood. These receptors originate from an elderly woman with acute or convalescent COVID-19.

This clone was detected only once. The rearrangement uses TRBV30 and TRBJ1-2; TRBD1 might be the D (5 bases). CDR1 and CDR2 from the germline V gene are GTSNPN and SVGIG (reference sequence). Trimming shortened V by 3 bases and J by 4 bases, and 12 bases separated the two germline ends. The CDR3 loop spans 13 amino acids. The chain's CDR3 is CAWRAMTVYGYTF. DNA of the CDR3: TGTGCCTGGAGGGCCATGACAGTCTATGGCTACACCTTC.

The sample holds one count of this clone. V is TRBV3-1 (or the pseudogene TRBV3-2) and J is TRBJ1-5; D not resolved. V was trimmed by 0 bases and J by 7 bases, leaving 10 bases between them. The CDR3 has 14 residues. The V gene's germline CDR1 is LGHDT and CDR2 YNNKEL (reference sequence). CDR3 region: CASSQEGGRQPQHF. In DNA form, the CDR3 reads TGTGCCAGCAGCCAAGAGGGAGGACGACAGCCCCAGCATTTT.

The chain uses TRBV15 and TRBJ2-7; D unresolved. Per germline, CDR1 LNHNV and CDR2 YYDKDF (reference sequence). The CDR3 spans 14 residues. Trimming took off 0 bases at V and 9 bases at J, with 15 bases between the two ends. CDR3 sequence reads: CATSRDPGRGGQYF. The CDR3 region has the DNA TGTGCCACCAGCAGAGATCCCGGCAGAGGTGGGCAGTACTTC. The full variable domain, rest sourced from reference TRBV15 and TRBJ2-7, is DAMVIQNPRYQVTQFGKPVTLSCSQTLNHNVMYWYQQKSSQAPKLLFHYYDKDFNNEADTPDNFQSRRPNTSFCFLDIRSPGLGDTAMYLCATSRDPGRGGQYFGPGTRLTVT.

The chain links TRBV2 to TRBJ1-6; the D is unclear. Trimming pared 7 bases from V and 0 bases from J, leaving 10 bases between. Looked up from germline, CDR1 is SNHLY and CDR2 is FYNNEI. The CDR3 totals 15 residues. The CDR3 protein is CASTGISSYNSPLHF. In nucleotides, the CDR3 is TGTGCCAGCACGGGTATTAGCTCCTATAATTCACCCCTCCACTTT.

This sequence joins TRBV28 and TRBJ1-3; the D gene is possibly TRBD1 (6 bases). The V and J ends lost 3 bases and 4 bases respectively, with 13 bases between them. The length of the CDR3 is 15 residues. Looked up from germline, CDR1 is MDHEN and CDR2 is SYDVKM. The CDR3 loop reads CASSLGGLKGNTIYF. The CDR3 nucleotides are TGTGCCAGCAGTTTGGGGGGGCTCAAAGGAAACACCATATATTTT.